In this sample, the clone carrying this TCR beta chain turned up many times. In making TCR cDNA, 5'RACE template switching added a universal primer site and UMIs to it. Each CDR3 protein is one row after TCRdb ran MiXCR on the 5' RACE reads. Among some 110,000 distinct CDR3 sequences listed, 7.5% to 9.5% were seen once. These data originate in a study of T cells after yellow fever vaccination. Study background: The fractions with low cell numbers were processed using SMART-Seq v4 Ultra Low Input.

CDR1 and CDR2 (germline): LNHNV, YYDKDF (reference sequence). The CDR3 is 15 residues long. The J segment lost 4 bases and the V segment lost 5 bases, leaving 7 bases of the junction unmatched. The sequence was obtained from a man aged 25-45 years who received the YFV17D yellow fever vaccine. Sequencing used CD8+ T cells sorted from PBMCs, obtained 45 days after the yellow fever booster vaccination. The chain recombines TRBV15 with TRBJ2-3; 9 bases line up with TRBD2. Here the CDR3 DNA reads TGTGCCACCAGCGGAGTAGCGGGGGTTTCAGATACGCAGTATTTT. Translation: CATSGVAGVSDTQYF.